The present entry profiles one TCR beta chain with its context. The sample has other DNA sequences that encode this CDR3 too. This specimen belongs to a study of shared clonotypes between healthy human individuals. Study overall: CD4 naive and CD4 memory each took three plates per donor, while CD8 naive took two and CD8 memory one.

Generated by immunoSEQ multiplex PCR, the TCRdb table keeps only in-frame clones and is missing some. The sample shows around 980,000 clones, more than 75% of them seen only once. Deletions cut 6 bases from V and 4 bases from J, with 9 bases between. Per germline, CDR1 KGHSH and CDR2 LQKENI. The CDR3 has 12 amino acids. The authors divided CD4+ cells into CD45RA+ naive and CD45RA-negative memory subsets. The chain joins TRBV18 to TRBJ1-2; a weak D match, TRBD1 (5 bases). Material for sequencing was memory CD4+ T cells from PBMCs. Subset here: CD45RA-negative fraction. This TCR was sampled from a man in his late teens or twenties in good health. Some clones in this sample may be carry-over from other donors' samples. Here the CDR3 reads CASSPDSYGYTF. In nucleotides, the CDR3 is TGTGCCAGCTCGCCAGACAGCTATGGCTACACCTTC.